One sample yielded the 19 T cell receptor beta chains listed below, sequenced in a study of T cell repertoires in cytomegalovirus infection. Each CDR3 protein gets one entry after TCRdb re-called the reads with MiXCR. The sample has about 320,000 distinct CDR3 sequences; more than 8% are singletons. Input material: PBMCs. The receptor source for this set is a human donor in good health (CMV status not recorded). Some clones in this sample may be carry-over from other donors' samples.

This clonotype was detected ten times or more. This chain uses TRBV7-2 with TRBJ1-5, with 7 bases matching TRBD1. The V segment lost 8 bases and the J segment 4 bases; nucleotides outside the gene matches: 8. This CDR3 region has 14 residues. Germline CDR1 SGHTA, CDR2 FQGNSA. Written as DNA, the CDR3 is TGTGCCAGCGGCCTGACAGGGATGAATCAGCCCCAGCATTTT. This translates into CASGLTGMNQPQHF.

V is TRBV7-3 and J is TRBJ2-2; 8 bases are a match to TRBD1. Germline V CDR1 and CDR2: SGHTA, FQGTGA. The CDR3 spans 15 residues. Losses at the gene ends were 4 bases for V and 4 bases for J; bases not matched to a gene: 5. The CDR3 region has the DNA TGTGCCAGCAGCTGGACGACAGGGGCCACCGGGGAGCTGTTTTTT. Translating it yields CASSWTTGATGELFF.

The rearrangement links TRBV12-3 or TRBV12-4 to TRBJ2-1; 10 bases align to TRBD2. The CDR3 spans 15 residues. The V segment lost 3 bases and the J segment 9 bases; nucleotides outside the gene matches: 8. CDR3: CASSLLSGGSVEQFF. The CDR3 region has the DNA TGTGCCAGCAGTTTGCTTAGCGGGGGGAGTGTTGAGCAGTTCTTC.

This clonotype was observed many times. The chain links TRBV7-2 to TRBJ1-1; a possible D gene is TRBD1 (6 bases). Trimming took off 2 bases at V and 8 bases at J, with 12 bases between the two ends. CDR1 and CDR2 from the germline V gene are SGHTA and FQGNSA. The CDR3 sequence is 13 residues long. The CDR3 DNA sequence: TGTGCCAGCAGCTTACTTTGGGACAAAGAAGCTTTCTTT. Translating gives CASSLLWDKEAFF.

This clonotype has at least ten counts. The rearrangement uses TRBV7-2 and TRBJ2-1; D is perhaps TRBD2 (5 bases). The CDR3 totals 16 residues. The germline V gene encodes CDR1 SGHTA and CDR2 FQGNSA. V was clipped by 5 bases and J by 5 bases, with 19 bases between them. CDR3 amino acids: CASSTSSGGRHNEQFF. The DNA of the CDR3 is TGTGCCAGCAGCACGTCAAGCGGCGGCAGACACAATGAGCAGTTCTTC. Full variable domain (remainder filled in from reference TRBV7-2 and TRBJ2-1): GAGVSQSPSNKVTEKGKDVELRCDPISGHTALYWYRQSLGQGLEFLIYFQGNSAPDKSGLPSDRFSAERTGGSVSTLTIQRTQQEDSAVYLCASSTSSGGRHNEQFFGPGTRLTVL.

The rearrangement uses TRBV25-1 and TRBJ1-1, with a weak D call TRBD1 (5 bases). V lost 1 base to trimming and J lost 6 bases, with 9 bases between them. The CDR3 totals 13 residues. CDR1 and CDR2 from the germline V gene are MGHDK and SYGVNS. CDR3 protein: CASSEWGVPEAFF. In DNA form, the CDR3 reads TGTGCCAGCAGTGAATGGGGGGTCCCTGAAGCTTTCTTT.

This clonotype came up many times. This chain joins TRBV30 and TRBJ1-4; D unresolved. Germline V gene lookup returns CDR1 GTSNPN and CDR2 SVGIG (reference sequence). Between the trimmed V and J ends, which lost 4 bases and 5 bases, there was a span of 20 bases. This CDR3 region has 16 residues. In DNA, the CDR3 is TGTGCCTGGACTTCATCGTTGGGTTTGGGGAATGAAAAACTGTTTTTT. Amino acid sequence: CAWTSSLGLGNEKLFF.

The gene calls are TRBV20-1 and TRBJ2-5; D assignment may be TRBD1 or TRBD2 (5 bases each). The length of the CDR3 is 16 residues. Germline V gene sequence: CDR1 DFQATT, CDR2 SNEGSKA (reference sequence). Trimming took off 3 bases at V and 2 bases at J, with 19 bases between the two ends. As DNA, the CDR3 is TGCAGTGCTAGGGGGCTGGGGCCTAGGAGGCAAGAGACCCAGTACTTC. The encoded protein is CSARGLGPRRQETQYF.

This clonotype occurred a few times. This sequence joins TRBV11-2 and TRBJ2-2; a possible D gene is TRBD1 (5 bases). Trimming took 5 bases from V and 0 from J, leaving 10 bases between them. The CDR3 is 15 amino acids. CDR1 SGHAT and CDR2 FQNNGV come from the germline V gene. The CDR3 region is CASSKDNTNTGELFF. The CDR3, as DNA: TGTGCCAGCAGCAAGGACAACACGAACACCGGGGAGCTGTTTTTT. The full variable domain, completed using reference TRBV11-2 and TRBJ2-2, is EAGVAQSPRYKIIEKRQSVAFWCNPISGHATLYWYQQILGQGPKLLIQFQNNGVVDDSQLPKDRFSAERLKGVDSTLKIQPAKLEDSAVYLCASSKDNTNTGELFFGEGSRLTVL.

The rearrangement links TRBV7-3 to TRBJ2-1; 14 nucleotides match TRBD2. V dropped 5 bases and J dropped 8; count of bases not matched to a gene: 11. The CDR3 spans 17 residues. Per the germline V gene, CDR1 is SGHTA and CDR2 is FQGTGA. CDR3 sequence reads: CASSVRLAGGPEHEQFF. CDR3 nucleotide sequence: TGTGCCAGCAGCGTAAGACTAGCGGGGGGGCCGGAGCATGAGCAGTTCTTC.

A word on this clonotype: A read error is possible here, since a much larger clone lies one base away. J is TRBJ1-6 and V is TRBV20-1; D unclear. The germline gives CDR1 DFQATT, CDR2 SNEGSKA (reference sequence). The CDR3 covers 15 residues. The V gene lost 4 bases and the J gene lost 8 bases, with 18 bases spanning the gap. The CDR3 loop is CSATLPASGYSPLHF. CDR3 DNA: TGCAGTGCTACCCTTCCGGCATCTGGGTATTCACCCCTCCACTTT.

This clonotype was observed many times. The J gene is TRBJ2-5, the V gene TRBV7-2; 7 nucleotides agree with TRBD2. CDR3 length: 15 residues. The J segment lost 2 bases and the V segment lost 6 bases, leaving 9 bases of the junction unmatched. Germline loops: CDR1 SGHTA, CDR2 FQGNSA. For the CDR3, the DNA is TGTGCCAGCAGTTCTGCGCGGGGGAGTCAAGAGACCCAGTACTTC. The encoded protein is CASSSARGSQETQYF.

For the CDR3, the DNA is TGTGCCAGCAGTGAATTCCGGGCCGGGGATGAGCAGTTCTTC. It translates to CASSEFRAGDEQFF. The rearrangement joins TRBV25-1 to TRBJ2-1, with D perhaps TRBD2 (5 bases). The V gene lost 1 base and the J gene lost 8 bases, with 12 bases spanning the gap. The CDR3 sequence is 14 residues long. Germline V gene lookup returns CDR1 MGHDK and CDR2 SYGVNS.

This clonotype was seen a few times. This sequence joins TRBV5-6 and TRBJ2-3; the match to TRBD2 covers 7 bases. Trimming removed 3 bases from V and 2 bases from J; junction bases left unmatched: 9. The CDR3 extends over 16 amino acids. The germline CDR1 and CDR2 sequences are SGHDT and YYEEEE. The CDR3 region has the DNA TGTGCCAGCAGCTGGTATGCTGGGGACTACACAGATACGCAGTATTTT. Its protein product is CASSWYAGDYTDTQYF.

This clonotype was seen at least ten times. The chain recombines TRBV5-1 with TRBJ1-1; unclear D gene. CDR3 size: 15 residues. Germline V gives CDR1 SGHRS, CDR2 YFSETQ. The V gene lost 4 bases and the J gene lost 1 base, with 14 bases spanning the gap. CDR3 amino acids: CASSGQGTPNTEAFF. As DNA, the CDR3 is TGCGCCAGCAGCGGCCAAGGCACGCCGAACACTGAAGCTTTCTTT.

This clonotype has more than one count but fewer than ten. In DNA, the CDR3 is TGTGCCAGCAGTTTATCGATGAAGGGACGGTACCAAGAGACCCAGTACTTC. It translates to CASSLSMKGRYQETQYF. V and J are TRBV27 and TRBJ2-5; D tentatively fits TRBD1 or TRBD2 (5 bases each). The CDR3 runs to 17 residues. The ends were cut back, 0 bases at V and 0 bases at J, with 14 bases in the middle. From germline, CDR1 is MNHEY and CDR2 SMNVEV (reference sequence).

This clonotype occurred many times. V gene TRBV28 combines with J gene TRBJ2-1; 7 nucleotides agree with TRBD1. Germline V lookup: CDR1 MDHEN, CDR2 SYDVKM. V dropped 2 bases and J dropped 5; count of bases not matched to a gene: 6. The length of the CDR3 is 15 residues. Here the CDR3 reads CASSLATGIHNEQFF. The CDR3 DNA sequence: TGTGCCAGCAGTTTAGCGACAGGGATCCACAATGAGCAGTTCTTC.

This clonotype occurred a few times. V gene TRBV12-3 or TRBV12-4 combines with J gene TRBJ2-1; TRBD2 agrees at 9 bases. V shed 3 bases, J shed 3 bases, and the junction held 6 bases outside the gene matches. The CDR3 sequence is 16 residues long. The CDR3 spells CASSFGGRGGYNEQFF. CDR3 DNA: TGTGCCAGCAGTTTCGGTGGGCGGGGGGGCTACAATGAGCAGTTCTTC.

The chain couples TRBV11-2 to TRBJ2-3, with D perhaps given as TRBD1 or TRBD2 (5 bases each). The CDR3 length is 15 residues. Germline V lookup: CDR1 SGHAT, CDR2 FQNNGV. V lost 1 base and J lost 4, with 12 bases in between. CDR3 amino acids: CASSLGGRGPDTQYF. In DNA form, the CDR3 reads TGTGCCAGCAGCTTAGGGGGGAGAGGTCCAGATACGCAGTATTTT.